Presented here are 5 T cell receptor beta chains from one specimen sequenced in a study of blood T cell repertoires in COVID-19. Profiled with immunoSEQ multiplex PCR; TCRdb holds only in-frame clones, not every one. The sample records tens of thousands of clones, approximately 86% being singletons. The sample comprised peripheral blood. All receptors derive from an elderly woman with acute or convalescent COVID-19.

The chain employs TRBV5-1 and TRBJ1-6; TRBD1 might be the D (5 bases). This CDR3 comprises 14 residues. Trimming took off 4 bases at V and 13 bases at J, with 18 bases between the two ends. Germline V lookup: CDR1 SGHRS, CDR2 YFSETQ. DNA of the CDR3: TGCGCCAGCAGCACTCGGGGGGACTCTGGGCCCCTCCACTTT. Residues: CASSTRGDSGPLHF.

The V call is TRBV7-9, the J call TRBJ2-6; the D is unclear. Germline CDR1 reads SEHNR; CDR2 reads FQNEAQ (reference sequence). The CDR3 runs 17 residues. V lost 6 bases, J lost 2 bases, and 17 bases lay in between. The CDR3 reads CASSLRPAGAGANVLTF. The CDR3 DNA reads as TGTGCCAGCAGTTTAAGGCCCGCAGGCGCTGGGGCCAACGTCCTGACTTTC. Variable domain in full (rest from reference TRBV7-9 and TRBJ2-6): DTGVSQNPRHKITKRGQNVTFRCDPISEHNRLYWYRQTLGQGPEFLTYFQNEAQLEKSRLLSDRFSAERPKGSFSTLEIQRTEQGDSAMYLCASSLRPAGAGANVLTFGAGSRLTVL.

The gene calls are TRBV10-3 and TRBJ1-2; 8 bases map to TRBD1. The germline gives CDR1 ENHRY, CDR2 SYGVKD. The J segment lost 3 bases and the V segment lost 8 bases, leaving 5 bases of the junction unmatched. CDR3 length equals 13 residues. CDR3 sequence: CAIGQGADYGYTF. The CDR3 DNA is TGTGCCATCGGTCAGGGGGCGGACTATGGCTACACCTTC.

On this clone: This same CDR3 is encoded by further DNA sequences in the sample. The J gene is TRBJ1-1, the V gene TRBV3-1 (or the pseudogene TRBV3-2), with D maybe TRBD1 (6 bases). Germline CDR1 is LGHDT and CDR2 is YNNKEL (reference sequence). The CDR3 is 13 amino acids. Trimming pared 2 bases from V and 4 bases from J, leaving 8 bases between. In DNA form, the CDR3 reads TGTGCCAGCAGCCAACAGGGGAGCACTGAAGCTTTCTTT. Translating it yields CASSQQGSTEAFF.

The chain links TRBV19 to TRBJ2-1, with 7 bases fitting TRBD1. This CDR3 spans 13 amino acids. Per germline, CDR1 LNHDA and CDR2 SQIVND (reference sequence). The CDR3: CATVGTAYNEQFF. CDR3 bases: TGTGCAACCGTGGGGACAGCTTACAATGAGCAGTTCTTC.